This T cell receptor (beta chain) was recorded in a study of shared clonotypes between healthy human individuals. Broader study findings: Read depth was anticipated to influence clonotype sharing among donors.

V was pared by 0 bases and J by 3 bases, with 13 bases between. CDR1 is SGHDT and CDR2 is YYEEEE in the germline V gene. The CDR3 spans 16 residues. Per the original methods: From ImmunoSEQ came sequences covering only the junction and carrying no quality scores, so filtering differed. The protocol was immunoSEQ multiplex PCR, while the TCRdb copy is restricted to in-frame clones and leaves out a portion. D and trimming come from the DNA, and the V and J calls and clone size come from that table. The sample has about 490,000 clones, around 79% seen once. Points on this clone: Its antigen is as yet unknown.

The V call is TRBV5-6, the J call TRBJ2-1; the D gene is possibly TRBD1 (6 bases). Input material: PBMCs. This TCR came from a woman in her thirties or forties in good health. Some clones in this sample may be carry-over from other donors' samples. In DNA, the CDR3 is TGTGCCAGCAGCTTGGAGGCTGGGACACACTACAATGAGCAGTTCTTC. Translation: CASSLEAGTHYNEQFF. Based on the CDR3 plus reference TRBV5-6 and TRBJ2-1, the full variable domain is DAGVTQSPTHLIKTRGQQVTLRCSPKSGHDTVSWYQQALGQGPQFIFQYYEEEERQRGNFPDRFSGHQFPNYSSELNVNALLLGDSALYLCASSLEAGTHYNEQFFGPGTRLTVL.